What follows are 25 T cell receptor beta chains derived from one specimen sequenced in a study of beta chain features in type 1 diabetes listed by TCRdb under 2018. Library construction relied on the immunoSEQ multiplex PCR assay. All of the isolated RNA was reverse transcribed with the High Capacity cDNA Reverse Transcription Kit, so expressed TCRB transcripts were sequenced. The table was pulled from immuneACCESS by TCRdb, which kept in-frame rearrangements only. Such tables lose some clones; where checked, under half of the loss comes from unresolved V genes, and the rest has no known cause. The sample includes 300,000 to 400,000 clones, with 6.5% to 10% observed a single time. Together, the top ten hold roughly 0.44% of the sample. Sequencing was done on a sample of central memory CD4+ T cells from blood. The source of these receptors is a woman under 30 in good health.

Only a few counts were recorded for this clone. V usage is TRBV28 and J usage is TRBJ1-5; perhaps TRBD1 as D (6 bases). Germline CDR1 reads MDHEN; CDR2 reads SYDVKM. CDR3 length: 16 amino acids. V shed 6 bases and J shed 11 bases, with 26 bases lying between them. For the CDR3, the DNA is TGTGCCAGCAGCTACGTAGATCAGGGGCGGCTTGGGGCCCAGCATTTT. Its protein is CASSYVDQGRLGAQHF.

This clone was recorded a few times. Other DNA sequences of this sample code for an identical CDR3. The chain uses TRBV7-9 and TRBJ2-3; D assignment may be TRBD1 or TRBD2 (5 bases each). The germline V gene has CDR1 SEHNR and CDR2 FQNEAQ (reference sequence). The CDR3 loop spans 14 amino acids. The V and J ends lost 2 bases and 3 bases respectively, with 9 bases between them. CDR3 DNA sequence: TGTGCCAGCAGCTTAAGGGACCCAACAGATACGCAGTATTTT. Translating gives CASSLRDPTDTQYF. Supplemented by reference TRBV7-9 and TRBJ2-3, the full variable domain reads DTGVSQNPRHKITKRGQNVTFRCDPISEHNRLYWYRQTLGQGPEFLTYFQNEAQLEKSRLLSDRFSAERPKGSFSTLEIQRTEQGDSAMYLCASSLRDPTDTQYFGPGTRLTVL.

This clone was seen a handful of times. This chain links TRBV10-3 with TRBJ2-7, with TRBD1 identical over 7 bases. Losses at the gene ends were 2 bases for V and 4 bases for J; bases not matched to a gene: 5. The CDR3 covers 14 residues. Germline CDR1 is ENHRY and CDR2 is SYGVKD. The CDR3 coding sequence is TGTGCCATCAGTGAGCGGGGACAGAGTTACGAGCAGTACTTC. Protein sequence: CAISERGQSYEQYF.

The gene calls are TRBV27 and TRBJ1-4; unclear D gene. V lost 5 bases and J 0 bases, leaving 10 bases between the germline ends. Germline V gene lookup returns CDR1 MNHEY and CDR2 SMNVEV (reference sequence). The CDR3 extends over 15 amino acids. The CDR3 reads CASSVRYATNEKLFF. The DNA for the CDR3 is TGTGCCAGCAGTGTCCGCTATGCAACTAATGAAAAACTGTTTTTT.

CDR3 in amino acids: CASSVVWEETQYF. The CDR3 nucleotides are TGTGCCAGCAGCGTTGTTTGGGAAGAGACCCAGTACTTC. The rearrangement links TRBV2 to TRBJ2-5; D uncertain. Per the germline V gene, CDR1 is SNHLY and CDR2 is FYNNEI. The CDR3 runs to 13 residues. V lost 6 bases and J 3 bases, leaving 11 bases between the germline ends.

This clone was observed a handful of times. The CDR3 sequence is CASSAWTGTNEKLFF. DNA of the CDR3: TGTGCCAGCAGCGCATGGACAGGAACAAATGAAAAACTGTTTTTT. V gene TRBV7-2 combines with J gene TRBJ1-4, with 7 bases that match TRBD1. Germline V gives CDR1 SGHTA, CDR2 FQGNSA. V gave up 5 bases and J gave up 5 bases; unmatched junction bases: 8. The CDR3 is 15 amino acids.

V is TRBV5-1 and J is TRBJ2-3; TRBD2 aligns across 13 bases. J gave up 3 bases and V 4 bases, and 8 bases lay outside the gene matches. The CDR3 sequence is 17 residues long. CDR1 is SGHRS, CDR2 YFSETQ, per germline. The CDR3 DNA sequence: TGCGCCAGCAGCAGAGGACTAGCGGGAGTCCTAACAGATACGCAGTATTTT. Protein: CASSRGLAGVLTDTQYF.

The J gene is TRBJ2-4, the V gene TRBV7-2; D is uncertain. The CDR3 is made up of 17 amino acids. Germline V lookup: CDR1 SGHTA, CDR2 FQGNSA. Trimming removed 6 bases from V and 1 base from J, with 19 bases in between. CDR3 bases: TGTGCCAGCAGTCAAAACCCCGGGTTCGGGGCCAAAAACATTCAGTACTTC. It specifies CASSQNPGFGAKNIQYF.

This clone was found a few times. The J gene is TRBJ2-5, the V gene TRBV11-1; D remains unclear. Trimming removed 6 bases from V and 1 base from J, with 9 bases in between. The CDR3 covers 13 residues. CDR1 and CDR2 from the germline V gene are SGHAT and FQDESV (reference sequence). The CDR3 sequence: CASSAASQETQYF. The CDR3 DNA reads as TGTGCCAGCAGTGCGGCGAGCCAAGAGACCCAGTACTTC.

CDR3: CATSSGKRIQETQYF. The CDR3 DNA is TGTGCCACCAGCAGTGGGAAGAGGATCCAAGAGACCCAGTACTTC. The chain combines TRBV15 with TRBJ2-5; D uncertain. This CDR3 comprises 15 residues. Germline CDR1 LNHNV, CDR2 YYDKDF (reference sequence). The V and J ends lost 3 bases and 1 base respectively, with 12 bases between them. Filled out from reference TRBV15 and TRBJ2-5, the complete variable domain reads DAMVIQNPRYQVTQFGKPVTLSCSQTLNHNVMYWYQQKSSQAPKLLFHYYDKDFNNEADTPDNFQSRRPNTSFCFLDIRSPGLGDTAMYLCATSSGKRIQETQYFGPGTRLLVL.

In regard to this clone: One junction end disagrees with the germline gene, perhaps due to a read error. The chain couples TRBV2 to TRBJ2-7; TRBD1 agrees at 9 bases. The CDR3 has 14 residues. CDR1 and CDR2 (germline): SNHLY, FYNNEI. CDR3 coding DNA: TGTGCCAGCAGAGAGACCGGGACAGGGACCGAGCGGTACTTC. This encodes CASRETGTGTERYF.

Written as DNA, the CDR3 is TGTGCCAGCAGCTCTAGCGGCACAGATACGCAGTATTTT. Its protein product is CASSSSGTDTQYF. The rearrangement uses TRBV5-4 and TRBJ2-3; a weak D match, TRBD2 (6 bases). This CDR3 is built from 13 residues. The V and J ends lost 3 bases and 1 base respectively, with 6 bases between them. Germline assignment: CDR1 SGHNT and CDR2 YYREEE (reference sequence).

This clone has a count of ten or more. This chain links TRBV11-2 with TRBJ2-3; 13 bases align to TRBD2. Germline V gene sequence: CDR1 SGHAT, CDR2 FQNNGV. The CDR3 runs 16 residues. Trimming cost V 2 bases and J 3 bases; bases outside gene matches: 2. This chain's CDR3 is CASSLLLAGGTDTQYF. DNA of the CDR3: TGTGCCAGCAGCTTACTACTAGCGGGAGGGACAGATACGCAGTATTTT.

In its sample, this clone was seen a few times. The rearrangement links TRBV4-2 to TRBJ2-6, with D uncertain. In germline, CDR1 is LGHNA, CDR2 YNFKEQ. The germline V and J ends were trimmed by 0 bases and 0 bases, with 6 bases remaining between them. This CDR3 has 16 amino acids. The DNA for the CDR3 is TGTGCCAGCAGCCAAGACCGGAACTCTGGGGCCAACGTCCTGACTTTC. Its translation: CASSQDRNSGANVLTF.

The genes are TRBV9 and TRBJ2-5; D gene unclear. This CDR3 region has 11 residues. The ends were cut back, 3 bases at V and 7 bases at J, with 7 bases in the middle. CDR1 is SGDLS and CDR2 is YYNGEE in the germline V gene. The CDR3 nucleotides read TGTGCCAGCAGCGCAGGCGGGACCCAGTACTTC. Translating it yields CASSAGGTQYF.

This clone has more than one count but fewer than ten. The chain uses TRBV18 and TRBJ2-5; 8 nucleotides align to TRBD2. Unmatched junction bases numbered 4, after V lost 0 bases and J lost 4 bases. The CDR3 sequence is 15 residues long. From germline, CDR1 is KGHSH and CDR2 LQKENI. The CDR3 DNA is TGTGCCAGCTCACCACCGGGACTAGTAAGAGAGACCCAGTACTTC. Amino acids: CASSPPGLVRETQYF.

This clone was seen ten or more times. CDR3 in DNA: TGTGCCAGCAGTAGGGGACTTATATACACAGATACGCAGTATTTT. It encodes CASSRGLIYTDTQYF. This chain uses TRBV27 with TRBJ2-3; D perhaps matches TRBD2 (6 bases). Trimming removed 5 bases at V and 2 bases at J, with 14 bases between. This CDR3 is built from 15 residues. The germline CDR1 and CDR2 sequences are MNHEY and SMNVEV (reference sequence).

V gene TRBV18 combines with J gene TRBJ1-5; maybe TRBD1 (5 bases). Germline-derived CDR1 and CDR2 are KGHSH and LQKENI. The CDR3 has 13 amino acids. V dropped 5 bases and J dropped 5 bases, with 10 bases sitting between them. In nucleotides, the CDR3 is TGTGCCAGCTCAGAGACAGAGTATCAGCCCCAGCATTTT. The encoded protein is CASSETEYQPQHF.

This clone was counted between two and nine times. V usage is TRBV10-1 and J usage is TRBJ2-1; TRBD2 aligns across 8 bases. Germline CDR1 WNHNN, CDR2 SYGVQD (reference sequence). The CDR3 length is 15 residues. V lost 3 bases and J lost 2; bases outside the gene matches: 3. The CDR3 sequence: CASSDGSGAYNEQFF. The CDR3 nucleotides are TGCGCCAGCAGTGATGGTAGCGGGGCCTACAATGAGCAGTTCTTC.

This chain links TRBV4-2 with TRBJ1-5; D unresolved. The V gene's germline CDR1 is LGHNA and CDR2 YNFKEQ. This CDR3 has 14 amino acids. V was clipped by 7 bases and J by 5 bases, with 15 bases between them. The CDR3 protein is CASTPGDGYQPQHF. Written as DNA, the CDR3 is TGTGCCAGCACCCCCGGGGATGGGTATCAGCCCCAGCATTTT.

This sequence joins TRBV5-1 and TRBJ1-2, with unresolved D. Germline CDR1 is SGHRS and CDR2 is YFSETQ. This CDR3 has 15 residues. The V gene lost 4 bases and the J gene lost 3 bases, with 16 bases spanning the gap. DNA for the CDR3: TGCGCCAGCAGCCACTGGGAAAGGCGGGACTATGGCTACACCTTC. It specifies CASSHWERRDYGYTF.

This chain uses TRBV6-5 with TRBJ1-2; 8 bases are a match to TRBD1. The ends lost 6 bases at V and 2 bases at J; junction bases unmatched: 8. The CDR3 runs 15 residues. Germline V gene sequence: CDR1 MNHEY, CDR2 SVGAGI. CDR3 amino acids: CASSRGQGLNYGYTF. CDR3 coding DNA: TGTGCCAGCAGCCGAGGACAGGGTCTAAACTATGGCTACACCTTC.

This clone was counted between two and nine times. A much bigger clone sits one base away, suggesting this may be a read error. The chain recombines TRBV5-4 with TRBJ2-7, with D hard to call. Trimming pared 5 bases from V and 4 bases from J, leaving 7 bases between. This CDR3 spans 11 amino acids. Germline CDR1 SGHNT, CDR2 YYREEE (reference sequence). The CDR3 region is CASSVGYEQYF. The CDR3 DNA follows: TGTGCCAGCAGTGTGGGGTACGAGCAGTACTTC. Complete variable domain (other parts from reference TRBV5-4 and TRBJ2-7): ETGVTQSPTHLIKTRGQQVTLRCSSQSGHNTVSWYQQALGQGPQFIFQYYREEENGRGNFPPRFSGLQFPNYSSELNVNALELDDSALYLCASSVGYEQYFGPGTRLTVT.

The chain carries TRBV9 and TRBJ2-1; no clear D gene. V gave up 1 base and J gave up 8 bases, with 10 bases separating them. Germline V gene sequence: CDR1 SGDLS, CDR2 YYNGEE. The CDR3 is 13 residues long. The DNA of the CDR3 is TGTGCCAGCAGCGTAACCCCAAAGGATGAGCAGTTCTTC. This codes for CASSVTPKDEQFF.

The CDR3 DNA reads as TGTGCCAGCGGGAGGGATAGTAATTCCAAAAACATTCAGTACTTC. It encodes CASGRDSNSKNIQYF. The J gene is TRBJ2-4, the V gene TRBV7-2, with 7 bases identical to TRBD2. After removal of 8 bases from V and 2 bases from J, the junction contained 9 bases not matched to a gene. From germline, CDR1 is SGHTA and CDR2 FQGNSA. The CDR3 runs to 15 residues.